This entry features one T cell receptor beta chain sequence. Its target is unknown. Using a FACSAria, the CD4+ and CD8+ T cells were sorted from the PBMCs. This specimen comes from a study of CD8+ T cells in alopecia areata. Study results and limitations: Affected scalp, especially in alopecia totalis/universalis, had a higher clonality than normal scalp did. Scalp sample sequencing also detects resident alphabeta T cells of normal skin.

RNA extraction was followed by reverse transcription into cDNA, which acted as the sequencing template. Clones were read by immunoSEQ multiplex PCR, and TCRdb kept only the in-frame ones, dropping some. The table lists under 130,000 clones, approximately 60% of them singletons, with 8.8% in the top ten. The receptor comes from a human donor in good health. Input material: CD4+ T cells sorted from blood.

CDR3 sequence: CSVEERQDTGELFF. CDR3 DNA: TGCAGCGTTGAGGAGAGGCAGGACACCGGGGAGCTGTTTTTT. The J gene is TRBJ2-2, the V gene TRBV29-1; D is unresolved. V lost 3 bases and J 3 bases, leaving 11 bases between the germline ends. Germline V gene lookup returns CDR1 SQVTM and CDR2 ANQGSEA. The length of the CDR3 is 14 residues.